A selection of T cell receptor beta chains follows, all from one sample in a study of cytomegalovirus exposure and HLA in healthy donors. Generated by immunoSEQ multiplex PCR, the TCRdb table keeps only in-frame clones and is missing some. The repertoire includes about 200,000 clones, around 80% of them detected once, and around 15% sits in the top ten. The sample consisted of PBMCs. The receptors originated from a woman younger than 45 in good health and CMV-seropositive. The conserved cysteine and the conserved F or W are not part of the CDR3 here. Fields, in order: J gene, CDR3 length, V gene, CDR3 protein.

TRBJ2-7 | 11 | TRBV5-1 | ASSQNFPSEQY
TRBJ1-1 | 11 | TRBV29-1 | SVETGGWTEAF
TRBJ1-2 | 10 | TRBV6-8 | ASRRAQYGYT
TRBJ1-2 | 10 | TRBV10-2 | ASSVVRGNYT
TRBJ1-5 | 13 | TRBV29-1 | SVFGQTLMRQPQH
TRBJ1-5 | 11 | TRBV30 | AWSEKSGQPQH
TRBJ1-5 | 15 | TRBV19 | ASSNSGEGYSNQPQH
TRBJ2-5 | 11 | TRBV9 | ASSVGSEETQY
TRBJ1-4 | 11 | TRBV5-5 | ASSFSTVEKLF
TRBJ1-2 | 12 | TRBV29-1 | SSSGSNHAGGYT
TRBJ2-5 | 11 | TRBV11-1 | ASSYPEQETQY
TRBJ2-2 | 14 | TRBV4-2 | ASSPWDSTSTGELF
TRBJ2-1 | 13 | TRBV9 | ASSVVQGSLGEQF
TRBJ2-7 | 12 | TRBV29-1 | SVDDGGSVFAQY
TRBJ1-5 | 12 | TRBV2 | ASTDQGRNQPQH
TRBJ1-1 | 14 | TRBV9 | ASSPTPDRLNTEAF
TRBJ1-4 | 13 | TRBV6-4 | ASSDSRATNEKLF
TRBJ2-7 | 12 | TRBV19 | ASRRQGSSYEQY
TRBJ1-4 | 13 | TRBV4-1 | ASSHSGGLGEKLF
TRBJ2-5 | 12 | TRBV5-4 | ASSWGTSEETQY
TRBJ1-5 | 11 | TRBV19 | ASNARGNQPQH
TRBJ1-2 | 13 | TRBV7-2 | ASSLAGDRGQGYT
TRBJ1-3 | 10 | TRBV2 | ASQSSGNTIY
TRBJ1-2 | 10 | TRBV5-6 | ASSYAGYGYT
TRBJ2-2 | 14 | TRBV9 | ASSEGHRTNTGELF